The 17 T cell receptor beta chains given below trace back to one sample, sequenced in a study of long-term antiretroviral therapy in people with HIV. Running of the v3.0 immunoSEQ assay took place at survey level. Measured with immunoSEQ multiplex PCR; TCRdb has only the in-frame clones, and not every one. The sample contains tens of thousands of clones, about 94% of which appear only once. The source was unsorted PBMCs, collected 4.1 years after starting antiretroviral therapy. These receptors were obtained from a woman in her forties or fifties with HIV.

The rearrangement links TRBV27 to TRBJ1-1; D uncertain. This CDR3 comprises 13 residues. In germline, CDR1 is MNHEY, CDR2 SMNVEV (reference sequence). Deletions cut 3 bases from V and 1 base from J, with 6 bases between. CDR3 sequence: CASSFAGNTEAFF. The CDR3 DNA follows: TGTGCCAGCAGTTTCGCAGGGAACACTGAAGCTTTCTTT.

This chain connects TRBV6-4 to TRBJ1-5; 7 nucleotides match TRBD1. This CDR3 contains 15 residues. Per the germline V gene, CDR1 is MRHNA and CDR2 is SNTAGT. After removal of 6 bases from V and 0 bases from J, the junction contained 5 bases not matched to a gene. CDR3 DNA: TGTGCCAGCAGACAGACAGGGAATAGCAATCAGCCCCAGCATTTT. This translates into CASRQTGNSNQPQHF.

V usage is TRBV4-3 and J usage is TRBJ1-5, with D tentatively TRBD1 (6 bases). The CDR3 runs to 15 residues. CDR1 and CDR2 (germline): LGHNA, YSLEER. Trimming took 3 bases from V and 9 from J, leaving 18 bases between them. The CDR3 loop reads CASSQDNGGGRPQHF. Here the CDR3 DNA reads TGCGCCAGCAGCCAGGATAACGGGGGGGGCCGGCCCCAGCATTTT.

The V call is TRBV10-3, the J call TRBJ1-1; 7 bases fit TRBD1. Germline assignment: CDR1 ENHRY and CDR2 SYGVKD. Trimming removed 7 bases from V and 3 bases from J; junction bases left unmatched: 5. The CDR3 is 13 amino acids. CDR3 bases: TGTGCCATCACCGACAGGGTGCACACTGAAGCTTTCTTT. Its translation is CAITDRVHTEAFF.

The V and J genes are TRBV19 and TRBJ1-2, with TRBD1 matching 8 bases. The V segment lost 4 bases and the J segment 6 bases; nucleotides outside the gene matches: 10. The CDR3 is made up of 15 amino acids. Germline values: CDR1 LNHDA, CDR2 SQIVND (reference sequence). CDR3 bases: TGTGCCAGTAGTACGACAGGGGACCTTGAGGATGGCTACACCTTC. Translation gives CASSTTGDLEDGYTF. Using reference TRBV19 and TRBJ1-2 for the parts outside the CDR3, the full variable domain is DGGITQSPKYLFRKEGQNVTLSCEQNLNHDAMYWYRQDPGQGLRLIYYSQIVNDFQKGDIAEGYSVSREKKESFPLTVTSAQKNPTAFYLCASSTTGDLEDGYTFGSGTRLTVV.

The chain links TRBV19 to TRBJ1-2; 10 bases line up with TRBD1. V trimming: 5 bases; J trimming: 5 bases; junction bases outside the gene matches: 11. Germline V gives CDR1 LNHDA, CDR2 SQIVND (reference sequence). The CDR3 sequence is 16 residues long. DNA for the CDR3: TGTGCCAGTAGTTCCCCGACAGGGGGCGAGGGGTATGGCTACACCTTC. This translates into CASSSPTGGEGYGYTF.

The rearrangement joins TRBV4-1 to TRBJ2-1; 15 bases map to TRBD2. Looked up from germline, CDR1 is MGHRA and CDR2 is YSYEKL. The CDR3 runs to 18 residues. V lost 0 bases to trimming and J lost 8 bases; unmatched junction nucleotides: 8. DNA of the CDR3: TGCGCCAGCAGCCAAGAGGGACTAGCGGGGGGTTTAAGGGATGAGCAGTTCTTC. Its protein is CASSQEGLAGGLRDEQFF.

This chain connects TRBV7-3 to TRBJ2-1; D is undetermined. Per germline, CDR1 SGHTA and CDR2 FQGTGA. This CDR3 spans 12 amino acids. The ends were cut back, 6 bases at V and 12 bases at J, with 15 bases in the middle. The CDR3, as DNA: TGTGCCAGCAGATTGACCAGCCGATGGCAGTTCTTC. As protein: CASRLTSRWQFF.

The chain joins TRBV2 to TRBJ2-3; D is unresolved. The V and J ends lost 8 bases and 2 bases respectively, with 11 bases between them. The CDR3 runs 13 residues. The germline V gene encodes CDR1 SNHLY and CDR2 FYNNEI. CDR3 region: CASDRQSTDTQYF. The CDR3 nucleotides are TGTGCCAGCGACCGCCAGTCCACAGATACGCAGTATTTT.

V and J are TRBV2 and TRBJ2-3, with 9 bases lining up with TRBD1. This CDR3 comprises 14 residues. The V gene's germline CDR1 is SNHLY and CDR2 FYNNEI. The trim removed 7 bases at V and 5 bases at J, leaving 7 bases unmatched. The CDR3 loop reads CASNLQGAGDTQYF. CDR3 sequence (DNA): TGTGCCAGCAACCTACAGGGGGCAGGAGATACGCAGTATTTT.

This chain's CDR3 is CASSQGGGIQYF. In nucleotides, the CDR3 is TGTGCCAGCAGCCAGGGGGGTGGCATTCAGTACTTC. The chain has TRBV4-2 and TRBJ2-4; a possible D gene is TRBD2 (6 bases). Germline loops: CDR1 LGHNA, CDR2 YNFKEQ. CDR3 length equals 12 residues. Trimming stripped 3 bases from V and 9 bases from J, with 9 bases between.

This clone was counted once. The V and J genes are TRBV5-1 and TRBJ2-5; D gene ambiguous. V lost 3 bases and J lost 5, with 14 bases in between. The germline V gene encodes CDR1 SGHRS and CDR2 YFSETQ. The CDR3 is 14 amino acids. The CDR3 region is CASSWGGFRETQYF. DNA for the CDR3: TGCGCCAGCAGCTGGGGTGGTTTCAGGGAGACCCAGTACTTC.

V usage is TRBV7-2 and J usage is TRBJ2-5; 10 bases are shared with TRBD2. This CDR3 has 16 amino acids. Germline lookup yields CDR1 SGHTA and CDR2 FQGNSA. V shed 0 bases, J shed 9 bases, and the junction held 10 bases outside the gene matches. CDR3 sequence (DNA): TGTGCCAGCAGCTTAGCGCAGGCTAGCGGGGGCCTACCCCAGTACTTC. This translates into CASSLAQASGGLPQYF.

V is TRBV28 and J is TRBJ1-1; D gene ambiguous. The length of the CDR3 is 12 residues. From germline, CDR1 is MDHEN and CDR2 SYDVKM. Trimming stripped 2 bases from V and 9 bases from J, with 10 bases between. The CDR3 region has the DNA TGTGCCAGCAGTTTAGGGCAGATGCAAGCTTTCTTT. This sequence encodes CASSLGQMQAFF.

This chain links TRBV5-6 with TRBJ2-7; D gene ambiguous. Trimming left V 0 bases short and J 1 base short, with 8 bases between. CDR3 length: 14 residues. Per germline, CDR1 SGHDT and CDR2 YYEEEE. The CDR3: CASSLGLGSYEQYF. The CDR3 DNA sequence: TGTGCCAGCAGCTTGGGCCTGGGTTCCTACGAGCAGTACTTC.

The V and J genes are TRBV5-1 and TRBJ1-4; D is unresolved. Per the germline V gene, CDR1 is SGHRS and CDR2 is YFSETQ. Trimming cost V 4 bases and J 0 bases, with 10 bases left between them. CDR3 length: 15 amino acids. In DNA, the CDR3 is TGCGCCAGCAGCGCTACTCCTGCAACTAATGAAAAACTGTTTTTT. It specifies CASSATPATNEKLFF.

Note on this clone: A junction boundary mismatches the germline segment, possibly from a read error. The chain recombines TRBV4-1 with TRBJ2-3; no firm D call. The CDR3 runs 15 residues. Germline V gene data show CDR1 as MGHRA and CDR2 as YSYEKL. CDR3 residues: CASSKDGHSTDTQYF. The CDR3 bases are TGCGCCAGCAGCAAAGACGGCCATAGCACAGATACGCAGTATTTT.